A selection of T cell receptor beta chains follows, all from one sample in a study of cytomegalovirus exposure and HLA in healthy donors. The table came from immunoSEQ multiplex PCR; TCRdb's copy has only in-frame clones and leaves some out. The table records some 150,000 clones, 75% of them present only once. The specimen was PBMCs. Receptors originate from a man aged 40-55 years in good health and CMV-seronegative. CDR3s include the opening cysteine and the closing phenylalanine or tryptophan. D genes are given only for firm matches. Clone size appears in some rows only: once, few, many, or a class for an expanded clone.

d_call j_call clone_size v_call cdr3_nt cdr3_aa
- TRBJ2-1 few TRBV6-5 TGTGCCAGCAGTTACTCGGCGGACTACAATGAGCAGTTCTTC CASSYSADYNEQFF
- TRBJ1-2 once TRBV5-4 TGTGCCAGCAGCTGGTCCACAGGAATTAGATATGGCTACACCTTC CASSWSTGIRYGYTF
- TRBJ2-3 - TRBV7-2 TGTGCCAGCAGCCCACCAGGTCGGAGGGTTTTCGATACGCAGTATTTT CASSPPGRRVFDTQYF
- TRBJ2-1 - TRBV20-1 TGCAGTGCCGCCCCTATCAATGAGCAGTTCTTC CSAAPINEQFF
TRBD1 TRBJ2-5 - TRBV28 TGTGCCAGCAGGGAGGACAGGGCATACCAAGAGACCCAGTACTTC CASREDRAYQETQYF
TRBD1 TRBJ2-1 - TRBV7-3 TGTGCCAGCAGCTTACAGGGGGCGCGGGGTTACAATGAGCAGTTCTTC CASSLQGARGYNEQFF
TRBD2 TRBJ2-1 few TRBV6-9 TGTGCCAGCAGTTATTCGGGGCGGGGGGGCAATGAGCAGTTCTTC CASSYSGRGGNEQFF
TRBD1 TRBJ1-5 - TRBV2 TGTGCCAGCAACCCCGGGGACAGGGCCGCCGCGACCCAGCATTTT CASNPGDRAAATQHF
TRBD1 TRBJ1-4 - TRBV18 TGTGCCAGCTCACCGCGACAGGGGACAACTAATGAAAAACTGTTTTTT CASSPRQGTTNEKLFF
TRBD2 TRBJ2-3 - TRBV5-6 TGTGCCAGCAGCTTGGCTAGGGCGGGGGGGCTCACAGATACGCAGTATTTT CASSLARAGGLTDTQYF
- TRBJ2-5 - TRBV7-9 TGTGCCAGCAGCTCAAGGGGGACAGAGACCCAGTACTTC CASSSRGTETQYF
TRBD1 TRBJ2-5 - TRBV5-6 TGTGCCAGCAGCTCCGGGACAGCCCTCTATGCTTACTTC CASSSGTALYAYF
TRBD1 TRBJ1-2 - TRBV6-5 TGTGCCAGCAGTATAAACAGGGGAGGCTATGGCTACACCTTC CASSINRGGYGYTF
- TRBJ2-1 - TRBV5-1 TGCGCCAGCAGCTTAAGACCAGGGGAAGGGAATGAGCAGTTCTTC CASSLRPGEGNEQFF
- TRBJ1-3 - TRBV9 TGTGCCAGCAACACAGGGACCTACTCTGGAAACACCATATATTTT CASNTGTYSGNTIYF
- TRBJ2-7 - TRBV7-8 TGTGCCAGCAGCTCCATCGGGGGACGGGTTTACGAGCAGTACTTC CASSSIGGRVYEQYF
- TRBJ1-1 - TRBV25-1 TGTGCCAGCAGCCGACAGACGAACACTGAAGCTTTCTTT CASSRQTNTEAFF
TRBD2 TRBJ2-2 few TRBV7-3 TGTGCCAGCAGCCACCCCGGGACTACCAACACCGGGGAGCTGTTTTTT CASSHPGTTNTGELFF
- TRBJ1-3 - TRBV15 TGTGCCACCAGCAGACGAAGGACAGAGTCTGGAAACACCATATATTTT CATSRRRTESGNTIYF
TRBD1 TRBJ2-5 - TRBV6-4 TGTGCCAGCAGTGATGCCTGGACAGGCCAAGAGACCCAGTACTTC CASSDAWTGQETQYF
- TRBJ2-7 - TRBV6-8 TGTGCCAGCAGTGCGCGGGACAGAAAGTACGAGCCGTACTTC CASSARDRKYEPYF
- TRBJ2-7 - TRBV15 TGTGCCACCTTGGAGGGAGGCGAGCAGTACTTC CATLEGGEQYF
- TRBJ1-1 - TRBV4-2 TGTGCCAGCAGCCAAGAAAGTTGGGGTGGGGGGAAGGGGACTGAAGCTTTCTTT CASSQESWGGGKGTEAFF
- TRBJ1-4 few TRBV19 TGTGCCAGTAGTATCGGTGTAATGAATGAAAAACTGTTTTTT CASSIGVMNEKLFF
- TRBJ1-1 once TRBV6-5 TGTGCCAGCAAGGAGTGGGAGGGAGGGTCCACTGAAGCTTTCTTT CASKEWEGGSTEAFF
TRBD2 TRBJ2-1 once TRBV9 TGTGCCAGCAGCACGACTAGCGGGCGATACAATGAGCAGTTCTTC CASSTTSGRYNEQFF
TRBD1 TRBJ2-7 - TRBV7-2 TGTGCCAGCAGCTTAGGGACAGGTGGGAAAGAGCAGTACTTC CASSLGTGGKEQYF
TRBD2 TRBJ2-2 - TRBV9 TGTGCCAGCAGCGTAGAGGGGACTAGTACCGGTTCCGGGGAGCTGTTTTTT CASSVEGTSTGSGELFF
TRBD1 TRBJ2-3 - TRBV9 TGTGCCAGCAGCCCGGGACAGGGGGATGATACGCAGTATTTT CASSPGQGDDTQYF
TRBD1 TRBJ1-4 few TRBV7-2 TGTGCCAGCAGCCGACAGGGTCCTAATGAAAAACTGTTTTTT CASSRQGPNEKLFF
- TRBJ2-7 few TRBV27 TGTGCCAGCAGCCCATCAGGCGGGTACTACGAGCAGTACTTC CASSPSGGYYEQYF
- TRBJ1-1 - TRBV19 TGTGCCAGTAGTATACTTCAGGTACGGAACACTGAAGCTTTCTTT CASSILQVRNTEAFF
- TRBJ1-5 - TRBV6-1 TGTGCCAGCAGTGCTAGCCAGAATGGCCAGCCCCAGCATTTT CASSASQNGQPQHF
- TRBJ2-2 - TRBV5-1 TGCGCCGGCAGTCCACAACATCAGGGGTCTGCTAACACCGGGGAGCTGTTTTTT CAGSPQHQGSANTGELFF
- TRBJ2-7 few TRBV10-3 TGTGCCATCAGTGAACCGGGACTCCCGAAGAGGTACGAGCAGTACTTC CAISEPGLPKRYEQYF
- TRBJ1-4 - TRBV5-6 TGTGCCAGCAGCTTGGCGGGTCAGGGGATTGTTGCAACTAATGAAAAACTGTTTTTT CASSLAGQGIVATNEKLFF
- TRBJ1-1 once TRBV18 TGTGCCAGCTCTCCATTAAGGGGTGTGATGGCTCAGGAAGCTTTCTTT CASSPLRGVMAQEAFF